This note documents a single T cell receptor (beta chain) sequence. Germline V lookup: CDR1 SGHAT, CDR2 FQNNGV. With 5 bases removed from V and 6 bases from J, the gap between germline ends came to 12 bases. The CDR3 has 13 amino acids. The entry originates in a study of blood T cell repertoires in COVID-19. Overall study context: Sources were T cells, B-cell-depleted T cells, or PBMCs; the material itself was cDNA or gDNA.

Under the authors' procedure: Amplification of reference gene primers was used by the study to estimate nucleated cell counts. Sequencing used immunoSEQ multiplex PCR; TCRdb keeps in-frame clones, though not all of them. The DNA was the basis for D and trimming; V, J and clone size are from that table. Seen here are some 250,000 clones, around 88% observed once, and the top ten hold 3% to 4%. This receptor was taken from a middle-aged woman with acute COVID-19. The chain combines TRBV11-2 with TRBJ2-3; a possible D gene is TRBD1 (6 bases). What was sequenced was PBMCs or T cells enriched from blood (not recorded which). The CDR3 DNA is TGTGCCAGCAGCCGGAACAGGGCGGATACGCAGTATTTT. Translation gives CASSRNRADTQYF. The full variable domain, in which reference TRBV11-2 and TRBJ2-3 provide the parts outside the CDR3, is EAGVAQSPRYKIIEKRQSVAFWCNPISGHATLYWYQQILGQGPKLLIQFQNNGVVDDSQLPKDRFSAERLKGVDSTLKIQPAKLEDSAVYLCASSRNRADTQYFGPGTRLTVL.